Here is one T cell receptor beta chain with its context. The ends were cut back, 4 bases at V and 0 bases at J, with 10 bases in the middle. The germline V gene encodes CDR1 ENHRY and CDR2 SYGVKD. The CDR3 has 14 residues. This sample was taken from a study of OX40 agonist ivuxolimab in advanced cancers. Excluded were patients having autoimmune disease history or systemic immunosuppression. Sequenced by immunoSEQ multiplex PCR; TCRdb stores in-frame clones only, minus some. This sample has fewer than 90,000 clones, with about 89% found just once. The rearrangement links TRBV10-3 to TRBJ2-7; possible D gene TRBD1, 6 bases. Sequences were derived from CD4+ or CD8+ T cells sorted from blood, sampled in a trial of the OX40 agonist ivuxolimab. The receptor was isolated from an adult with an advanced solid tumor such as melanoma, head and neck, liver or kidney cancer. The CDR3 region is CAISATGSSYEQYF. The CDR3, as DNA: TGTGCCATCAGTGCGACAGGCAGCTCCTACGAGCAGTACTTC.